This T cell receptor beta chain was observed in a study of somatic mutations in cytotoxic T cells in rheumatoid arthritis. Study-wide background: Patients gave 30 ml EDTA peripheral blood immediately after diagnosis, prior to starting treatment.

The V gene's germline CDR1 is GTSNPN and CDR2 SVGIG (reference sequence). The CDR3 totals 12 residues. V shed 7 bases and J shed 6 bases, with 15 bases lying between them. Turning to this clone: Its antigen is not known.

Some clones are missing from TCRdb's copy, which holds only in-frame ones; the method was immunoSEQ multiplex PCR. Of about 4,300 clones listed, around 80% are singletons. Notes on the study in general: Any difference in CD8+ T-cell clonality between patients who had rheumatoid arthritis and healthy controls who were age-matched was not statistically significant. Increasing age coincided with elevated CD8+ clonality among rheumatoid arthritis patients, though not among healthy controls.

The sequence was collected from a woman aged 60-75 years with rheumatoid arthritis. The J gene is TRBJ1-1, the V gene TRBV30; TRBD1 is a possible D gene (5 bases). Input material: CD8+ T cells sorted from blood. CDR3 residues: CAYPGTGAEAFF. The CDR3 DNA is TGTGCCTACCCAGGGACGGGGGCTGAAGCTTTCTTT.